A single sample is the source of the 9 T cell receptor beta chains below, sequenced in a study of Graves' ophthalmopathy and Graves' hyperthyroidism (dated by TCRdb to the late 2010s). The instrument given in TCRdb is Illumina HiSeq 2000. TCR beta CDR3 regions were amplified from RNA transcripts for repertoire sequencing. The first round was an RT-PCR using HTBI primers with the Qiagen OneStep RT-PCR kit, and this first round was followed by a second-round multiplex PCR, then size selection and purification. TCRdb cleaned the public reads at Q25 with fastp, built clones with MiXCR and kept in-frame beta chains. Here each entry gathers all rows of one CDR3 protein and keeps the most common genes and DNA. The sample table records hundreds of thousands of distinct CDR3 sequences; about a fifth of these occur just once. The ten largest clones add up to roughly 6.9% of the sample. Sequencing was done on a sample of peripheral blood. Receptors were obtained from a young woman with stable Graves' hyperthyroidism. Some clones in this sample may be carry-over from other donors' samples. Donor details come from another sample of the same person, matched by shared clones.

This clonotype was detected many times. The CDR3 DNA reads TGTGCCAGCAGTTACTTGACGAGCGGGAGGGCCGAGGAGACCCAGTACTTC. Translation: CASSYLTSGRAEETQYF. This rearrangement joins TRBV6-5 to TRBJ2-5; 10 nucleotides line up with TRBD2. CDR3 size: 17 residues. From germline, CDR1 is MNHEY and CDR2 SVGAGI. V gave up 1 base and J gave up 5 bases; unmatched junction bases: 10.

The table lists this clonotype with a few counts. Possible read error: a much larger clone is one base away. This sequence joins TRBV3-1 and TRBJ1-6, with D hard to call. Germline CDR1 reads LGHDT; CDR2 reads YNNKEL (reference sequence). CDR3 size: 15 residues. The CDR3 DNA reads TGTGCCAGCAGCCAAGGACACATCAATAATTCACACCTCCACTTT. It specifies CASSQGHINNSHLHF. The full variable domain, completed using reference TRBV3-1 and TRBJ1-6, is DTAVSQTPKYLVTQMGNDKSIKCEQNLGHDTMYWYKQDSKKFLKIMFSYNNKELIINETVPNRFSPKSPDKAHLNLHINSLELGDSAVYFCASSQGHINNSHLHFGNGTRLTVT.

The chain links TRBV27 to TRBJ2-3; 7 positions match TRBD2. V shed 4 bases, J shed 0 bases, and the junction held 4 bases outside the gene matches. The CDR3 spans 15 residues. From germline, CDR1 is MNHEY and CDR2 SMNVEV (reference sequence). CDR3 region: CASSYLSGSTDTQYF. The CDR3 bases are TGTGCCAGCAGTTACCTTAGCGGGAGCACAGATACGCAGTATTTT.

This clonotype was counted ten times or more. The V and J genes are TRBV6-5 and TRBJ2-7; the D gene is possibly TRBD1 (5 bases). CDR3 length: 15 residues. Germline lookup yields CDR1 MNHEY and CDR2 SVGAGI. V was pared by 0 bases and J by 3 bases, with 12 bases between. The CDR3 DNA is TGTGCCAGCAGTTACTCGAGCCAGGGCTACTACGAGCAGTACTTC. This codes for CASSYSSQGYYEQYF.

This rearrangement joins TRBV2 to TRBJ2-5; 8 nucleotides line up with TRBD2. Germline-derived CDR1 and CDR2 are SNHLY and FYNNEI. V lost 4 bases, J lost 5 bases, and 3 bases stayed unmatched. CDR3 length equals 13 residues. The CDR3 DNA is TGTGCCAGCAGTGGCGGGAGGTACGAGACCCAGTACTTC. Protein sequence: CASSGGRYETQYF. Based on the CDR3 plus reference TRBV2 and TRBJ2-5, the full variable domain is EPEVTQTPSHQVTQMGQEVILRCVPISNHLYFYWYRQILGQKVEFLVSFYNNEISEKSEIFDDQFSVERPDGSNFTLKIRSTKLEDSAMYFCASSGGRYETQYFGPGTRLLVL.

This clonotype was counted only a few times. Mismatch with germline at one junction end may stem from a read error. The genes are TRBV12-3 or TRBV12-4 and TRBJ2-7; D is undetermined. The CDR3 has 15 residues. CDR3: CASSELPQSGYEQYF. CDR3 bases: TGCGCCAGCAGTGAGTTACCGCAGTCGGGCTACGAGCAGTACTTC.

This clonotype was found many times. The rearrangement links TRBV28 to TRBJ2-4, with TRBD1 matching over 10 bases. Germline CDR1 reads MDHEN; CDR2 reads SYDVKM. The ends lost 2 bases at V and 6 bases at J; junction bases unmatched: 1. The CDR3 covers 14 residues. The CDR3 sequence is CASSLRDRGNIQYF. The CDR3 region has the DNA TGTGCCAGCAGTTTAAGGGACAGGGGAAACATTCAGTACTTC.

The CDR3 bases are TGTGCCAGCACCCAGGGGGCGGGTGTGGACTCCTACGAGCAGTACTTC. This gives the protein CASTQGAGVDSYEQYF. The V call is TRBV11-2, the J call TRBJ2-7, with 8 bases matching TRBD1. Germline assignment: CDR1 SGHAT and CDR2 FQNNGV. Trimming at V came to 7 bases and at J to 0 bases, leaving 11 bases not matched to a gene. CDR3 length: 16 residues.

This clonotype appeared many times. The DNA of the CDR3 is TGTGCCAGCAGTGAAGGGGGGGCACCACCCTATAATTCACCCCTCCACTTT. Its translation is CASSEGGAPPYNSPLHF. The chain is built from TRBV6-1 and TRBJ1-6, with D possibly TRBD1 on 6 matching bases. This CDR3 has 17 amino acids. V was shortened by 1 base and J by 2 bases, with 12 bases between the two germline ends. The V gene's germline CDR1 is MNHNS and CDR2 SASEGT.